The following is a T cell receptor (beta chain) sequence with its context. The antigen is unknown. Primers for the PCR totalled 60 Vbeta and 13 Jbeta. Sequencing was performed with immunoSEQ multiplex PCR; in TCRdb, only in-frame clones are kept and a portion is missing. The sample has approximately 160,000 clones, approximately 80% seen once; the top ten hold roughly 4.5%. The data originate from a study of cytomegalovirus exposure and HLA in healthy donors. When sampled, the donors appeared nominally healthy, though they likely had unrecorded immune exposures. Study conclusions and caveats: The study designated roughly 150 TCR beta chains cytomegalovirus-associated. In an earlier analysis, most TCR beta V segments were productive about 87% or about 30% of the time.

Trimming removed 2 bases at V and 4 bases at J, with 8 bases between. This CDR3 comprises 14 residues. In germline, CDR1 is SGHAT, CDR2 FQNNGV. The chain uses TRBV11-2 and TRBJ2-2; D ambiguous. This receptor was obtained from a woman aged 45-65 years in good health and CMV-seropositive. Sequencing input: PBMCs. The CDR3 is CASSLSPRTGELFF. The CDR3 coding sequence is TGTGCCAGCAGCTTAAGCCCCCGCACCGGGGAGCTGTTTTTT.